Listed here is a single TCR beta chain. This clonotype was detected only a few times. Its target antigen remains unknown. It has no much larger one-base neighbor in the sample; base qualities were not kept. Receptor libraries were prepared by PCR. The sequencer listed for this sample is Illumina HiSeq 2500. TCR library preparation used molecular barcoding, with unique molecular identifiers applied to normalize quantification of the TCRbeta repertoire. Using fastp trimming at Q25 and MiXCR clonotype assembly, TCRdb reanalyzed the public sequencing data and kept in-frame beta chains. Rows merge per CDR3 protein into single entries with the most common DNA and genes. In this sample the table shows about 400,000 distinct CDR3 sequences, 13% of which occur a single time. Approximately 4.2% of the sample comes from the top ten. These data originate in a study of T-cell reconstitution after alpha-beta-depleted transplantation in children (dated by TCRdb to between 2015 and 2016). Broadly, across the study: T-cell immune reconstitution after TCRalphabeta/CD19-depleted allogeneic hematopoietic cell transplantation in children was quantitatively tracked in the study by means of TCR repertoire profiling.

Per the germline V gene, SGHAT is the CDR1 and FQNNGV is the CDR2. There are 16 amino acids in the CDR3, from cysteine to phenylalanine inclusive. Only CDR3 DNA is held: 48 bases, read in frame from base 1. V loses 1 base, J loses 4 bases, and the germline ends lie 16 bases apart. This sequence was found in a human donor who donated a stem cell graft to a child with Fanconi anemia. The chain is assembled from TRBV11-2 and TRBJ1-2; the D segment could be TRBD1, given 5 matching bases. Here the sequenced sample was PBMCs, taken from the stem cell graft. The CDR3 in this case is CASSLVGSPGGYGYTF. The bases are TGTGCCAGCAGCTTAGTCGGTAGTCCTGGGGGCTATGGCTACACCTTC.